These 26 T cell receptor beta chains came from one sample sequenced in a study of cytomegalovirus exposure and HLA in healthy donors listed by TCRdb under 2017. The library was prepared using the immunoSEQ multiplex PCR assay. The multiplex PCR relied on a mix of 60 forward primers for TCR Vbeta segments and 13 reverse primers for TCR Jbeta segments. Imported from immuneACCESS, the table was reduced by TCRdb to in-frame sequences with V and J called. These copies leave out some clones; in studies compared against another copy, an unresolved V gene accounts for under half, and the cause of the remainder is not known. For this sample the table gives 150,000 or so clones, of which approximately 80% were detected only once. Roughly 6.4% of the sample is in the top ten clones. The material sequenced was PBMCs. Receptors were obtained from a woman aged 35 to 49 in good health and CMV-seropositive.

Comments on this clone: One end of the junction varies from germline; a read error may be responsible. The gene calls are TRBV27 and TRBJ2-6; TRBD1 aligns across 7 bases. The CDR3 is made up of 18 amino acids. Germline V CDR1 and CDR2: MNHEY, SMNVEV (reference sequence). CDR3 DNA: TGTGCCAGCAGTCCTAGGGGGACAGTCATCACTGGGGCCAACGGCCTGACTTTC. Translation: CASSPRGTVITGANGLTF.

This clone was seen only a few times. DNA for the CDR3: TGCGCCAGCAGCCGGGACGCGGGGGGGTTTGAGCAGTTCTTC. This gives the protein CASSRDAGGFEQFF. The chain employs TRBV5-1 and TRBJ2-1; 9 bases match TRBD2. Germline-derived CDR1 and CDR2 are SGHRS and YFSETQ. This CDR3 has 14 amino acids. J was trimmed by 9 bases and V by 4 bases; bases with no gene match: 8.

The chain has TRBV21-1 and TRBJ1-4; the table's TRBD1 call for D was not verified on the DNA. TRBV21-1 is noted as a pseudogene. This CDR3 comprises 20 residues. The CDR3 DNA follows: TGTGCCAGCAGCTCCCGGACAGGGGGGGTCCCCCGAAAATTTAATGAAAAACTGTTTTTT. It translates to CASSSRTGGVPRKFNEKLFF.

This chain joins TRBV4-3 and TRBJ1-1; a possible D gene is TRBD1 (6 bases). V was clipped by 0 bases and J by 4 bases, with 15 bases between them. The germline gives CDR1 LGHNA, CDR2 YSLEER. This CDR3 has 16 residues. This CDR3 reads CASSQDSGVRVTEAFF. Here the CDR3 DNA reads TGCGCCAGCAGCCAAGATTCAGGGGTTAGGGTCACTGAAGCTTTCTTT.

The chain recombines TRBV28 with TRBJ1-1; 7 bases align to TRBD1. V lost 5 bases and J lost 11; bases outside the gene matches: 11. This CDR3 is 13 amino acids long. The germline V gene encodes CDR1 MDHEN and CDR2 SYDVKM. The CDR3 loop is CASSSSRTGRAFF. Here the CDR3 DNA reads TGTGCCAGCAGTAGCTCCCGGACAGGTAGGGCTTTCTTT.

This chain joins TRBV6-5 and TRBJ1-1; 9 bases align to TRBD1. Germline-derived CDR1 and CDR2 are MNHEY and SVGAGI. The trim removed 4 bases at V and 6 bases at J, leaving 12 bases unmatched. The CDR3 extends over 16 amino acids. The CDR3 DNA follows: TGTGCCAGCAGTTTGGCCCGTGGACAGGGGTTGGCTGAAGCTTTCTTT. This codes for CASSLARGQGLAEAFF.

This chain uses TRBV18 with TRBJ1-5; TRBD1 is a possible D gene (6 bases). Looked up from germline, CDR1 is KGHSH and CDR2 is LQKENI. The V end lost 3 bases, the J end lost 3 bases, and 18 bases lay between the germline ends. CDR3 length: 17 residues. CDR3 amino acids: CASSPGGTGIFNQPQHF. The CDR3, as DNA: TGTGCCAGCTCACCGGGCGGAACAGGGATTTTCAATCAGCCCCAGCATTTT.

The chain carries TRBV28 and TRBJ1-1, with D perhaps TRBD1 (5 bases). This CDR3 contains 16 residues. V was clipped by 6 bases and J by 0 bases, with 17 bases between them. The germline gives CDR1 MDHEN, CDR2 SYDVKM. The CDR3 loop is CASRKVLRAMNTEAFF. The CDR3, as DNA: TGTGCCAGCAGGAAAGTACTCAGGGCGATGAACACTGAAGCTTTCTTT.

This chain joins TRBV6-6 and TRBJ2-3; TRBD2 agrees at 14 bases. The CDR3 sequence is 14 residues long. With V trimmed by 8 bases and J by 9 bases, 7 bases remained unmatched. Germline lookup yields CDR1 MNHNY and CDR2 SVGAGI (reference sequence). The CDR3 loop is CASGTSGGEGTQYF. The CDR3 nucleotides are TGTGCCAGCGGGACTAGCGGGGGAGAGGGGACGCAGTATTTT.

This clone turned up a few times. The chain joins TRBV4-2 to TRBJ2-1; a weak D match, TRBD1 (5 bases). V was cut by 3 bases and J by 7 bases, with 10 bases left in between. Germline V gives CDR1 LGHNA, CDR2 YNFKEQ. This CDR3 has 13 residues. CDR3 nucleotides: TGTGCCAGCAGCCAGATACCAGGGAATGAGCAGTTCTTC. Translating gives CASSQIPGNEQFF.

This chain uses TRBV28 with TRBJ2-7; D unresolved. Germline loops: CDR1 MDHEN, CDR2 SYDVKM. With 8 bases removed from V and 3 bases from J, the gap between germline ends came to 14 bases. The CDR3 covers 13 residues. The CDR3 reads CASLDSSIYEQYF. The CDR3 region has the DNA TGTGCCAGCCTCGACTCTTCTATCTACGAGCAGTACTTC.

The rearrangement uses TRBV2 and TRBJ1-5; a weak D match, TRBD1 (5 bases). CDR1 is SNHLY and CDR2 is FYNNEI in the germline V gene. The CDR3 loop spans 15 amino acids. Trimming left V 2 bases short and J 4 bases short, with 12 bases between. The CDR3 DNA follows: TGTGCCAGCAGTGAACGTGGCCAGGGTAATCAGCCCCAGCATTTT. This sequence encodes CASSERGQGNQPQHF.

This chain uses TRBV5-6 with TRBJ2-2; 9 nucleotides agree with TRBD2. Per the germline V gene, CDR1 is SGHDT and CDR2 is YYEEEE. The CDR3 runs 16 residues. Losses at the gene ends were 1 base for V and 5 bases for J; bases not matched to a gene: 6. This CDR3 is CASSLWRGGLTGELFF. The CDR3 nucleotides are TGTGCCAGCAGCTTGTGGCGGGGGGGCCTTACCGGGGAGCTGTTTTTT.

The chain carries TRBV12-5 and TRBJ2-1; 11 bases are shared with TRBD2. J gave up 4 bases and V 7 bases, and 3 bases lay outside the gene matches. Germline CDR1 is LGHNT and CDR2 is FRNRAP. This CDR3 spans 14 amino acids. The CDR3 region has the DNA TGTGCTAGTGTAGCGGGGGGGCTATACAATGAGCAGTTCTTC. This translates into CASVAGGLYNEQFF.

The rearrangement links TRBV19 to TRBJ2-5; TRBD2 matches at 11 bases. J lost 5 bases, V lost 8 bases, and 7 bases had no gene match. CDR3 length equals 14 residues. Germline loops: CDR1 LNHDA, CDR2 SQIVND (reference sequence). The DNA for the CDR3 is TGTGCCAGTTCCTTAGCGGGGGGGAAGGAGACCCAGTACTTC. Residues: CASSLAGGKETQYF.

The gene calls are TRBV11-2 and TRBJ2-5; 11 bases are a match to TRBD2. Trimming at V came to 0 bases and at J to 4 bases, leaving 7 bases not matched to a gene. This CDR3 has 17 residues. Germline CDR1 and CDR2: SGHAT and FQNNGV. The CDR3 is CASSLEGSGGGRETQYF. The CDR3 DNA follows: TGTGCCAGCAGCTTAGAGGGTAGCGGGGGGGGCCGAGAGACCCAGTACTTC.

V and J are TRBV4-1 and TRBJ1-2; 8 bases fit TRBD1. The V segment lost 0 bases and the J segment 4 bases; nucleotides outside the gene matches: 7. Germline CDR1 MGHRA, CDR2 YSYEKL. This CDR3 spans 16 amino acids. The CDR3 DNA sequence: TGCGCCAGCAGCCAAGACCCTAATGACAGGGGCTATGGCTACACCTTC. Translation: CASSQDPNDRGYGYTF.

DNA for the CDR3: TGTGCCAGCAGGAGGGGACAAGGCTATGGCTACACCTTC. Amino acid sequence: CASRRGQGYGYTF. V is TRBV6-5 and J is TRBJ1-2; TRBD1 might be the D (6 bases). The CDR3 has 13 amino acids. The germline gives CDR1 MNHEY, CDR2 SVGAGI. Trimming removed 6 bases at V and 4 bases at J, with 12 bases between.

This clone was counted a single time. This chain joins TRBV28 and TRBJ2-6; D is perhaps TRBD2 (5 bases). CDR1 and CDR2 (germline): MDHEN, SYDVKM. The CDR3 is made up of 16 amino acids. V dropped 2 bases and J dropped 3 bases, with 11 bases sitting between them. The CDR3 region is CASSLRFGDGANVLTF. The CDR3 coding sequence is TGTGCCAGCAGTTTAAGGTTCGGGGATGGGGCCAACGTCCTGACTTTC. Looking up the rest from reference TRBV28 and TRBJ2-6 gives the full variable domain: DVKVTQSSRYLVKRTGEKVFLECVQDMDHENMFWYRQDPGLGLRLIYFSYDVKMKEKGDIPEGYSVSREKKERFSLILESASTNQTSMYLCASSLRFGDGANVLTFGAGSRLTVL.

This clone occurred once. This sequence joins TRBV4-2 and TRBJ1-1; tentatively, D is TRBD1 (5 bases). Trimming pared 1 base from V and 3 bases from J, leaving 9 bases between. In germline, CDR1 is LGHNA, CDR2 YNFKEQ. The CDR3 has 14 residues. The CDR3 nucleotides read TGTGCCAGCAGCCAAGGACAGACCGACACTGAAGCTTTCTTT. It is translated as CASSQGQTDTEAFF.

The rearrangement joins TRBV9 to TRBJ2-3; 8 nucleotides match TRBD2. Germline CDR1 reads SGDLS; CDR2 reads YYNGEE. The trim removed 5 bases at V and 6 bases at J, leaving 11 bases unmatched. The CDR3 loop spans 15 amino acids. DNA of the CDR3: TGTGCCAGCAGACAAGCGGGGGACCCTGGGGATACGCAGTATTTT. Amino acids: CASRQAGDPGDTQYF. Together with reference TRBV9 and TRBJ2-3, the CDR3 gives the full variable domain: DSGVTQTPKHLITATGQRVTLRCSPRSGDLSVYWYQQSLDQGLQFLIQYYNGEERAKGNILERFSAQQFPDLHSELNLSSLELGDSALYFCASRQAGDPGDTQYFGPGTRLTVL.

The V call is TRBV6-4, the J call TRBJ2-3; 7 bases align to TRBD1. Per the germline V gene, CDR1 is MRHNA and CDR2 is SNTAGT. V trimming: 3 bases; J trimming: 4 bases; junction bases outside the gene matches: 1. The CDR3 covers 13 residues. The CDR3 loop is CASSEQGSDTQYF. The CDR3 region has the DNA TGTGCCAGCAGTGAACAGGGGTCAGATACGCAGTATTTT.

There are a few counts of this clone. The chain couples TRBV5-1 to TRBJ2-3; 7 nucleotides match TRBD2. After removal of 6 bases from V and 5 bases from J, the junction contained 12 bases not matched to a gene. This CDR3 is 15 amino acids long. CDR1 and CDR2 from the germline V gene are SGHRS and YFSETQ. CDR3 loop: CASNPSTSIIDTQYF. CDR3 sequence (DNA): TGCGCCAGCAACCCCTCGACTAGCATTATAGATACGCAGTATTTT.

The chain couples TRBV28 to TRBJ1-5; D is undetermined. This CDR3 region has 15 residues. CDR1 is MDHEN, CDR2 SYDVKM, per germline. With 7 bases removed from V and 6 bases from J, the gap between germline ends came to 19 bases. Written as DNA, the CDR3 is TGTGCCAGCATCCCCGGGCTCGGGGATAGTCAGCCCCAGCATTTT. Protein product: CASIPGLGDSQPQHF. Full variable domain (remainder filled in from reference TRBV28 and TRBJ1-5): DVKVTQSSRYLVKRTGEKVFLECVQDMDHENMFWYRQDPGLGLRLIYFSYDVKMKEKGDIPEGYSVSREKKERFSLILESASTNQTSMYLCASIPGLGDSQPQHFGDGTRLSIL.

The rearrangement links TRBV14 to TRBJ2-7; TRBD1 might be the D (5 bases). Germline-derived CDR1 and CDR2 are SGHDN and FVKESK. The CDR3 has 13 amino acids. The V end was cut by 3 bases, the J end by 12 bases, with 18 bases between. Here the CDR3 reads CASSQGVRGSAYF. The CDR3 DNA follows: TGTGCCAGCAGCCAGGGTGTAAGGGGCTCCGCGTACTTC.

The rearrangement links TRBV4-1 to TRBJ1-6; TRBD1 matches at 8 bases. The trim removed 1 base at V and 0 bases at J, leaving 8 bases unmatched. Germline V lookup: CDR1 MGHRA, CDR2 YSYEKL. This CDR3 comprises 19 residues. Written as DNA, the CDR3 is TGCGCCAGCAGCCAAGTGGGACAGGAATGGAGCTCCTATAATTCACCCCTCCACTTT. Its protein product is CASSQVGQEWSSYNSPLHF.